This T cell receptor (beta chain) was observed in a study of blood T cell repertoires in COVID-19. Germline values: CDR1 SNHLY, CDR2 FYNNEI. The CDR3 contains 15 residues. V shed 6 bases and J 4 bases; nucleotides not matched to a gene: 10. Using immunoSEQ multiplex PCR, the repertoire was profiled, and TCRdb retains in-frame clones only, with some absent. The sample yields approximately 290,000 clones, roughly 89% seen once. The sample taken for sequencing was peripheral blood. The origin of this receptor is a woman aged 25 to 39 with COVID-19, enrolled during active disease. The rearrangement joins TRBV2 to TRBJ2-5, with 8 bases identical to TRBD1. The chain's CDR3 is CASSPGQGNRETQYF. CDR3 sequence (DNA): TGTGCCAGCAGCCCCGGACAGGGAAATAGAGAGACCCAGTACTTC. The whole variable domain, filled in from reference TRBV2 and TRBJ2-5, reads EPEVTQTPSHQVTQMGQEVILRCVPISNHLYFYWYRQILGQKVEFLVSFYNNEISEKSEIFDDQFSVERPDGSNFTLKIRSTKLEDSAMYFCASSPGQGNRETQYFGPGTRLLVL.